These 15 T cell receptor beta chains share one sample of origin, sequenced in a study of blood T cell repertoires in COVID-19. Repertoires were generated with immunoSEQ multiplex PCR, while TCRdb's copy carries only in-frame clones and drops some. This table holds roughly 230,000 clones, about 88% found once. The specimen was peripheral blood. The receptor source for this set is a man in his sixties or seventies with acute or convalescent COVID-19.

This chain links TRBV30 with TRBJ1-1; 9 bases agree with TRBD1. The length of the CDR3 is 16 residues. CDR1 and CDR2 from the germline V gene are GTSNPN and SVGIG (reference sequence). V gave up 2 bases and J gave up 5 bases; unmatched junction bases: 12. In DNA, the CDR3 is TGTGCCTGGAGTTTTGGGAGGGGACAGGGATCGACTGAAGCTTTCTTT. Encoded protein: CAWSFGRGQGSTEAFF. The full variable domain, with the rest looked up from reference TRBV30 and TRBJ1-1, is SQTIHQWPATLVQPVGSPLSLECTVEGTSNPNLYWYRQAAGRGLQLLFYSVGIGQISSEVPQNLSASRPQDRQFILSSKKLLLSDSGFYLCAWSFGRGQGSTEAFFGQGTRLTVV.

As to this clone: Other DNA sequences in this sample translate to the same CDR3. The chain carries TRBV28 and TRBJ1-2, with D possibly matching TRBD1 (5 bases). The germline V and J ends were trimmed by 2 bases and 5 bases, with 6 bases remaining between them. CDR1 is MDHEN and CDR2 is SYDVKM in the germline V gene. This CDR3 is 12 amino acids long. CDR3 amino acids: CASSLRGYGYTF. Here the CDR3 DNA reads TGTGCCAGCAGTTTACGGGGGTATGGCTACACCTTC.

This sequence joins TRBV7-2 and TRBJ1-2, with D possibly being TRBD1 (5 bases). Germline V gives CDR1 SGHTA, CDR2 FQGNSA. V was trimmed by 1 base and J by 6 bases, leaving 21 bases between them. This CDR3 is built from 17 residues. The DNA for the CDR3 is TGTGCCAGCAGCTTAGATTGGCGGGTTCGGGGGACCAATGGCTACACCTTC. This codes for CASSLDWRVRGTNGYTF.

This CDR3 is CASSPGGLTEAFF. CDR3 bases: TGTGCCAGCAGCCCCGGGGGTCTCACTGAAGCTTTCTTT. The V call is TRBV9, the J call TRBJ1-1, with D perhaps matching TRBD1 (5 bases). Trimming cost V 4 bases and J 4 bases, with 11 bases left between them. The CDR3 loop spans 13 amino acids. Germline loops: CDR1 SGDLS, CDR2 YYNGEE.

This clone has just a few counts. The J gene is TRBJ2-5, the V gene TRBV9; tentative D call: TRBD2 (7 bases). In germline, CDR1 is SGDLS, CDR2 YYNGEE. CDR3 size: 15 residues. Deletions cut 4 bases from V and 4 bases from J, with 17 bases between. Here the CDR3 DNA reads TGTGCCAGCAGCCCCCCGGGGGCGGGAGTAGAGACCCAGTACTTC. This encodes CASSPPGAGVETQYF.

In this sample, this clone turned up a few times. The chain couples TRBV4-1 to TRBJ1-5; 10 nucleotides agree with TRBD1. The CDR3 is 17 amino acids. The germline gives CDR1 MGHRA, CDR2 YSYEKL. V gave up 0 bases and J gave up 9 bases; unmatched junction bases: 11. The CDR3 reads CASSQEGPGQGGWPQHF. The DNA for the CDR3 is TGCGCCAGCAGCCAAGAAGGCCCAGGACAGGGGGGGTGGCCCCAGCATTTT.

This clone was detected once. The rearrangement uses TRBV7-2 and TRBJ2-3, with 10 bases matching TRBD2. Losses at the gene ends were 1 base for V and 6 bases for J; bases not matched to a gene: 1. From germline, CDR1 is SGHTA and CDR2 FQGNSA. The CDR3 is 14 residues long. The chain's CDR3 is CASSLELAGDTQYF. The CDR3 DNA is TGTGCCAGCAGCTTAGAACTAGCGGGGGATACGCAGTATTTT.

CDR3 sequence: CASRPGQGRNSPLHF. CDR3 bases: TGTGCCAGCAGACCCGGACAGGGAAGGAATTCACCCCTCCACTTT. V and J are TRBV6-5 and TRBJ1-6; 8 bases align to TRBD1. Looked up from germline, CDR1 is MNHEY and CDR2 is SVGAGI. This CDR3 has 15 amino acids. The V gene end was trimmed by 6 bases and the J gene end by 7 bases; junction bases not matched to a gene: 8.

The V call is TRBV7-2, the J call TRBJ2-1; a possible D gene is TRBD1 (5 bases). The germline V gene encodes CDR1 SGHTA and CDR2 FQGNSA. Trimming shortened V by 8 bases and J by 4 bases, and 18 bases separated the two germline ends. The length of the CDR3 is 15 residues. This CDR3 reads CASGQLRDTYNEQFF. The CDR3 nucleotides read TGTGCCAGCGGCCAGCTCAGGGATACTTACAATGAGCAGTTCTTC.

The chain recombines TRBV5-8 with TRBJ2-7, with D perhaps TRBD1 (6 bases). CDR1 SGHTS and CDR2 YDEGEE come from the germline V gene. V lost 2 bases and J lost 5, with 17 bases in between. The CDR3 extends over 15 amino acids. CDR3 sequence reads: CASSFGGLALHEQYF. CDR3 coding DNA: TGTGCCAGCAGCTTTGGGGGCTTGGCTCTCCACGAGCAGTACTTC.

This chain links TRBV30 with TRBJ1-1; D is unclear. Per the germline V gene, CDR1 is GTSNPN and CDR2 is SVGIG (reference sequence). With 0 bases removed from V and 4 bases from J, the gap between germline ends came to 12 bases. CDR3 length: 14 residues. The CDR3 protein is CAWSVLMRATEAFF. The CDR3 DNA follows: TGTGCCTGGAGTGTACTAATGAGGGCCACTGAAGCTTTCTTT.

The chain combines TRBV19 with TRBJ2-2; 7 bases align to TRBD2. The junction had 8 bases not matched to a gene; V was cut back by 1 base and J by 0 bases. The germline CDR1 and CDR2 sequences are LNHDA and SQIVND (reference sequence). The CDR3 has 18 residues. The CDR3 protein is CASSIAGWRGTNTGELFF. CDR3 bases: TGTGCCAGTAGTATAGCAGGGTGGCGGGGGACGAACACCGGGGAGCTGTTTTTT.

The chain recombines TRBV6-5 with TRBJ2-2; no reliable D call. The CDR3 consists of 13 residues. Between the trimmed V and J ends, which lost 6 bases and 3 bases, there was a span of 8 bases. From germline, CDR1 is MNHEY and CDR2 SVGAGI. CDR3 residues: CASSDSYTGELFF. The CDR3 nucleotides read TGTGCCAGCAGCGATAGCTACACCGGGGAGCTGTTTTTT.

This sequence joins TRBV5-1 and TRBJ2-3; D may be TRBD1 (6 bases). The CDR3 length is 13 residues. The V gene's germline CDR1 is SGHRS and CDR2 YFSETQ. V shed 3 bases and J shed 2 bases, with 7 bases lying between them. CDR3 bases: TGCGCCAGCAGCTGGGACACCACAGATACGCAGTATTTT. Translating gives CASSWDTTDTQYF.

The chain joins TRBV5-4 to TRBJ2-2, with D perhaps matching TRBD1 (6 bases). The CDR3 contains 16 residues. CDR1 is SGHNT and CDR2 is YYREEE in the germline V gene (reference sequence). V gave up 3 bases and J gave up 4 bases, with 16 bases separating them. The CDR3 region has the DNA TGTGCCAGCAGCTCGCCCCTAGGACAGTTCACCGGGGAGCTGTTTTTT. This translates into CASSSPLGQFTGELFF. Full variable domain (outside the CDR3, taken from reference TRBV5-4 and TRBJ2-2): ETGVTQSPTHLIKTRGQQVTLRCSSQSGHNTVSWYQQALGQGPQFIFQYYREEENGRGNFPPRFSGLQFPNYSSELNVNALELDDSALYLCASSSPLGQFTGELFFGEGSRLTVL.